These 10 T cell receptor beta chains share one sample of origin, sequenced in a study of regulatory T cells in long-lasting Graves disease (dated by TCRdb to the early 2020s). The library came from multiplex PCR. The sequencer was an Illumina HiSeq 4000. CDR3 regions were amplified by Arm-PCR with iRepertoire HTBI primers to construct TCR beta libraries. TCRdb passed the public sequencing reads through fastp at Q25 and MiXCR, retaining productive beta sequences. Every entry covers one CDR3 protein and lists the most common genes and DNA from its rows. This sample holds about 440,000 distinct CDR3 sequences; about 15% were observed only once. 15% to 20% of the sample is in the top ten clones. The time point label here, explained by the study, means: newly diagnosed GD, antithyroid drugs for less than 3 months. RNA was extracted from PBMCs in TRIzol for both TCR sequencing and RNA sequencing. These same records also appear under a second study, on T cells in Graves' hyperthyroidism and ophthalmopathy.

Sequenced here: peripheral blood mononuclear cells (PBMCs), sampled at new diagnosis, from a patient treated with antithyroid drugs. Every receptor here comes from a woman aged 25 to 39 with Graves disease. Donor details come from another sample of the same person, matched by shared clones.

This rearrangement joins TRBV25-1 to TRBJ2-7; D not certain. The CDR3 has 12 residues. Trimming left V 4 bases short and J 4 bases short, with 8 bases between. The germline V gene encodes CDR1 MGHDK and CDR2 SYGVNS. CDR3 coding DNA: TGTGCCAGCAGTGTATTGGCATACGAGCAGTACTTC. As protein: CASSVLAYEQYF.

The sample holds many counts of this clonotype. V gene TRBV18 combines with J gene TRBJ2-7, with 11 positions matching TRBD2. The J segment lost 6 bases and the V segment lost 1 base, leaving 5 bases of the junction unmatched. The CDR3 spans 15 residues. The germline V gene encodes CDR1 KGHSH and CDR2 LQKENI. CDR3 loop: CASSPRTSGRSEQYF. CDR3 nucleotide sequence: TGTGCCAGCTCACCACGTACTAGCGGGAGATCCGAGCAGTACTTC.

This clonotype was observed at least ten times. The chain couples TRBV20-1 to TRBJ2-7; 8 nucleotides agree with TRBD2. The CDR3 contains 13 residues. Germline V gives CDR1 DFQATT, CDR2 SNEGSKA (reference sequence). After removal of 1 base from V and 2 bases from J, the junction contained 1 base not matched to a gene. The CDR3 sequence is CSARGTSPYEQYF. The CDR3 region has the DNA TGCAGTGCTAGAGGGACTAGCCCCTACGAGCAGTACTTC.

This clonotype has a count of ten or more. At one of its ends the junction is not consistent with the germline gene, which may arise from a read error. This chain links TRBV30 with TRBJ1-1; a possible D gene is TRBD1 (5 bases). CDR1 and CDR2 from the germline V gene are GTSNPN and SVGIG (reference sequence). The CDR3 loop spans 15 amino acids. The DNA for the CDR3 is TGTGCCTGGAGGGTTTCTGGGGGAATGAAAACTGAAGCTTTCTTT. It encodes CAWRVSGGMKTEAFF.

The table lists this clonotype with a few counts. As DNA, the CDR3 is TGTGCCAGCAGCTGGCTTGAGGAGACCCAGTACTTC. Translation: CASSWLEETQYF. The rearrangement joins TRBV5-6 to TRBJ2-5, with no clear D. Germline CDR1 SGHDT, CDR2 YYEEEE. This CDR3 contains 12 residues. V dropped 3 bases and J dropped 5 bases, with 8 bases sitting between them.

This clonotype was seen a few times. This rearrangement joins TRBV7-6 to TRBJ2-5; 8 positions agree with TRBD1. This CDR3 has 15 amino acids. The trim removed 4 bases at V and 5 bases at J, leaving 9 bases unmatched. The germline gives CDR1 SGHVS, CDR2 FNYEAQ. CDR3: CASSSTGGFGETQYF. The CDR3 bases are TGTGCCAGCAGCTCCACAGGGGGTTTTGGGGAGACCCAGTACTTC.

This clonotype was recorded many times. The chain carries TRBV28 and TRBJ2-4; 7 nucleotides line up with TRBD2. Germline V gene sequence: CDR1 MDHEN, CDR2 SYDVKM. The CDR3 runs to 18 residues. V lost 5 bases and J lost 3; bases outside the gene matches: 16. CDR3 sequence (DNA): TGTGCCAGCAGTCCCCTTTGGGGGGAGGGCGTGGACAAAAACATTCAGTACTTC. Protein product: CASSPLWGEGVDKNIQYF.

Ten or more counts support this clonotype. V and J are TRBV7-2 and TRBJ2-7; D is possibly TRBD2 (6 bases). V was shortened by 5 bases and J by 6 bases, with 17 bases between the two germline ends. Germline CDR1 and CDR2: SGHTA and FQGNSA. This CDR3 is built from 14 residues. The CDR3 loop reads CASSPTRGTREQYF. CDR3 nucleotide sequence: TGTGCCAGCAGCCCAACGCGCGGGACGCGCGAGCAGTACTTC.

This clonotype was observed many times. V usage is TRBV30 and J usage is TRBJ2-1, with D tentatively TRBD1 or TRBD2 (5 bases each). Germline CDR1 reads GTSNPN; CDR2 reads SVGIG (reference sequence). This CDR3 spans 16 amino acids. Deletions cut 0 bases from V and 0 bases from J, with 12 bases between. The chain's CDR3 is CAWSVRAGSSYNEQFF. DNA for the CDR3: TGTGCCTGGAGTGTAAGGGCAGGGAGCTCCTACAATGAGCAGTTCTTC.

The V and J genes are TRBV27 and TRBJ2-5; D gene uncertain. V was shortened by 6 bases and J by 3 bases, with 11 bases between the two germline ends. Germline assignment: CDR1 MNHEY and CDR2 SMNVEV (reference sequence). The CDR3 spans 13 residues. The CDR3: CASSSPGKETQYF. CDR3 nucleotide sequence: TGTGCCAGCAGCTCACCCGGAAAAGAGACCCAGTACTTC.